This T cell receptor beta chain was retrieved from a study of shared clonotypes between healthy human individuals. In regard to this clone: The same CDR3 also results from other DNA sequences found in this sample.

Method: immunoSEQ multiplex PCR; TCRdb's copy keeps in-frame clones and lacks some. The sample comprises approximately 740,000 clones, nearly 95% of which are singletons, and approximately 25% rests with the top ten. Germline CDR1 is LNHDA and CDR2 is SQIVND (reference sequence). The CDR3 contains 15 residues. Trimming removed 1 base at V and 4 bases at J, with 8 bases between. CD45RO-negative, CCR7-selected cells formed the naive CD8 fraction, which excluded terminally differentiated effector memory CD45RA+ cells. What was sequenced was naive CD8+ T cells sorted from blood. This chain joins TRBV19 and TRBJ2-6, with a tentative D call TRBD2 (5 bases). The clonotype comes from a man between 25 and 39 years old in good health. CDR3: CASSIGGYGANVLTF. The CDR3 coding sequence is TGTGCCAGTAGTATAGGAGGGTACGGGGCCAACGTCCTGACTTTC.